These 5 T cell receptor beta chains came from one sample sequenced in a study of shared T cell receptors in the human thymus. Sequencing used immunoSEQ multiplex PCR; TCRdb keeps in-frame clones, though not all of them. The data hold about 380,000 clones, with just under 95% observed a single time. The material sequenced was thymocytes. These receptor sequences come from a human donor.

The chain has TRBV6-4 and TRBJ2-1; 10 nucleotides align to TRBD2. V lost 8 bases and J lost 5; bases outside the gene matches: 6. The germline V gene has CDR1 MRHNA and CDR2 SNTAGT. The CDR3 runs to 14 residues. The CDR3: CASQSGRANNEQFF. The CDR3 nucleotides are TGTGCCAGCCAGAGCGGGAGGGCCAACAATGAGCAGTTCTTC.

This clone was seen just once. The chain links TRBV27 to TRBJ2-3; TRBD2 matches at 9 bases. V lost 2 bases to trimming and J lost 2 bases; unmatched junction nucleotides: 17. From germline, CDR1 is MNHEY and CDR2 SMNVEV (reference sequence). This CDR3 is built from 20 residues. The DNA of the CDR3 is TGTGCCAGCAGTTTAAGTAAGGGGCGTCCGACTAGCGGTATCACAGATACGCAGTATTTT. It translates to CASSLSKGRPTSGITDTQYF.

The genes are TRBV5-5 and TRBJ2-7, with D unclear. V was cut by 2 bases and J by 3 bases, with 9 bases left in between. Germline V gives CDR1 SGHKS, CDR2 YYEKEE (reference sequence). CDR3 length equals 13 residues. CDR3 amino acids: CASSLRVDYEQYF. In nucleotides, the CDR3 is TGTGCCAGCAGCTTACGGGTGGACTACGAGCAGTACTTC.

This clone was seen a few times. The chain links TRBV29-1 to TRBJ2-7, with TRBD2 identical over 13 bases. Germline V CDR1 and CDR2: SQVTM, ANQGSEA. Germline trimming cut 1 base from V and 4 bases from J; bases unmatched to any gene: 4. This CDR3 is built from 15 residues. The DNA of the CDR3 is TGCAGCGTTGAAGGACTAGCGGGAGGAGGTTACGAGCAGTACTTC. Translation gives CSVEGLAGGGYEQYF.

The chain joins TRBV4-1 to TRBJ1-3, with D perhaps TRBD1 (6 bases). Trimming shortened V by 0 bases and J by 0 bases, and 15 bases separated the two germline ends. Germline V gene lookup returns CDR1 MGHRA and CDR2 YSYEKL. The CDR3 covers 18 residues. As DNA, the CDR3 is TGCGCCAGCAGCCAAGAACGGGGGCCATTAACCTCTGGAAACACCATATATTTT. Residues: CASSQERGPLTSGNTIYF.